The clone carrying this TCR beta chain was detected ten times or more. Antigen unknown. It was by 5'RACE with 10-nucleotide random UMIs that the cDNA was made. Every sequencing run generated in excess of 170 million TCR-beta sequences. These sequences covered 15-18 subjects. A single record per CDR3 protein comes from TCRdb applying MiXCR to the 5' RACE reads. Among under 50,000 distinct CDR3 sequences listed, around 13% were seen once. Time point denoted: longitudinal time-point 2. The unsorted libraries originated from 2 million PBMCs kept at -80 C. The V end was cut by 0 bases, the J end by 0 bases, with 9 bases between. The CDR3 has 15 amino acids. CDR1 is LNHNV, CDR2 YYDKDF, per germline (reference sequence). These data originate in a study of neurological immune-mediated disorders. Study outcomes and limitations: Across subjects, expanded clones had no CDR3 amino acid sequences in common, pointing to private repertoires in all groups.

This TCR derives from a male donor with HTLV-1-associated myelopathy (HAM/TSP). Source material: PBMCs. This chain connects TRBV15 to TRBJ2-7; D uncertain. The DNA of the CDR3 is TGTGCCACCAGCAGAGATCCACAGAGCTCCTACGAGCAGTACTTC. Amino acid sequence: CATSRDPQSSYEQYF.